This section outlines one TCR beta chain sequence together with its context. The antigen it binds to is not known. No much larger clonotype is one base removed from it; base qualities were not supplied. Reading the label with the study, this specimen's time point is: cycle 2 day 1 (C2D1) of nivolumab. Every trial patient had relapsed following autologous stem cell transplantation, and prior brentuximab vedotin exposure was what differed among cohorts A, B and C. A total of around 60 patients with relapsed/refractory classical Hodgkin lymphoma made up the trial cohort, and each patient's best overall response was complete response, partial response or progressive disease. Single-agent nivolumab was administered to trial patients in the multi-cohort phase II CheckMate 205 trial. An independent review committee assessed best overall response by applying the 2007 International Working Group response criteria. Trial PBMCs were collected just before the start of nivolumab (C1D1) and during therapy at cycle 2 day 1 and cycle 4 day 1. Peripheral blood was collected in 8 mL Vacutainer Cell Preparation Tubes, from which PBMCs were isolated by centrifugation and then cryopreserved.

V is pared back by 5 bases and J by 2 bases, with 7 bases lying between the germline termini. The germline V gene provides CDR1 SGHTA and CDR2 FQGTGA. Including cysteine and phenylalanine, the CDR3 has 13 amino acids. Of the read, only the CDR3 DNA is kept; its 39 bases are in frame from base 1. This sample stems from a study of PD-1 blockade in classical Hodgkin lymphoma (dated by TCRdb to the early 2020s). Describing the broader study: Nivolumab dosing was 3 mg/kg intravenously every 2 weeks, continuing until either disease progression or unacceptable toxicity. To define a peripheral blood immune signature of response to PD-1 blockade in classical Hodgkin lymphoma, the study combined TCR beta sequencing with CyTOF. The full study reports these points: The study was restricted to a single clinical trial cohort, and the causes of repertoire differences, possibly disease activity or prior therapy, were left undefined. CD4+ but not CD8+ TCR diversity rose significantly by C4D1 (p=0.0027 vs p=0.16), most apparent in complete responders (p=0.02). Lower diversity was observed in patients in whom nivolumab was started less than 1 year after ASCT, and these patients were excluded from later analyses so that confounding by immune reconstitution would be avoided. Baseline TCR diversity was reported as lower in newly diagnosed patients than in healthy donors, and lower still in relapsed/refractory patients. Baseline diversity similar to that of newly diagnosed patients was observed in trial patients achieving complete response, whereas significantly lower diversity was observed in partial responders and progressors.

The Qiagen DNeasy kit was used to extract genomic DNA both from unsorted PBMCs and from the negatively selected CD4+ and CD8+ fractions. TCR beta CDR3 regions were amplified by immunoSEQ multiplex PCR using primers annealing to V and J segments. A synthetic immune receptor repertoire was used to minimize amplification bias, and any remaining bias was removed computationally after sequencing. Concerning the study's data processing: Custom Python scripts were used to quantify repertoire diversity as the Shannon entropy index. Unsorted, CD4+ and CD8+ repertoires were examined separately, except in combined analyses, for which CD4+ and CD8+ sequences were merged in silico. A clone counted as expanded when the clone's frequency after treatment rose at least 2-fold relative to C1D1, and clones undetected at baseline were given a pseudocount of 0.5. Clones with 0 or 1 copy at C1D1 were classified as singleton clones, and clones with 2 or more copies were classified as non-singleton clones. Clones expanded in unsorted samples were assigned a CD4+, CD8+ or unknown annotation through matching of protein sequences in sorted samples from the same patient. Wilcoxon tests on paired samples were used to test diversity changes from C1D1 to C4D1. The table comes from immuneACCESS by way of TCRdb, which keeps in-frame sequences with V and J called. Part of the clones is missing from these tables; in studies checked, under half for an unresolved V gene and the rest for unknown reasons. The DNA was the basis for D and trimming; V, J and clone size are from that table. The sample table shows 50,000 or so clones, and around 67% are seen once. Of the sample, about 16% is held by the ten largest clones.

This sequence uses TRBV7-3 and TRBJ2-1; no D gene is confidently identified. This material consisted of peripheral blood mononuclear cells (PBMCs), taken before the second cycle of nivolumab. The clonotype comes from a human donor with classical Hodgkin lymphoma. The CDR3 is CASSPTTYNEQFF. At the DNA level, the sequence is TGTGCCAGCAGCCCTACCACCTACAATGAGCAGTTCTTC.